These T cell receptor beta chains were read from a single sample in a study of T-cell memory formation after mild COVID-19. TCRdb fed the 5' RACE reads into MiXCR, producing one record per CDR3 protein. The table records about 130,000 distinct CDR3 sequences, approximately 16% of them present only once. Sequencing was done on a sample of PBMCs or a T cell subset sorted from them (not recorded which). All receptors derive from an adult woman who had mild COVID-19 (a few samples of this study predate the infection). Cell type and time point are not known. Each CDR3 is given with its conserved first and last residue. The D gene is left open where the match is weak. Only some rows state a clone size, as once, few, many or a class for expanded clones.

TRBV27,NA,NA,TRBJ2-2,CASSLKWQGRAGELFF,TGTGCCAGCAGTTTAAAATGGCAGGGGAGGGCCGGGGAGCTGTTTTTT
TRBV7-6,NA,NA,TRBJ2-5,CASSHPGGTEETQYF,TGTGCCAGCAGCCACCCAGGGGGGACGGAAGAGACCCAGTACTTC
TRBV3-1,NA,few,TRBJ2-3,CASSQAPVRETDTQYF,TGTGCCAGCAGCCAAGCGCCCGTCCGAGAAACAGATACGCAGTATTTT
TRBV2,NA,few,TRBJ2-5,CASSLPETQYF,TGTGCCAGCAGCCTCCCGGAGACCCAGTACTTC
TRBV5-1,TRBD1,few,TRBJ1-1,CASSLRDRVSYTEAFF,TGCGCCAGCAGCCTCCGGGACAGGGTGTCATACACTGAAGCTTTCTTT
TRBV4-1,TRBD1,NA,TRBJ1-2,CASSPGEGAIYGYTF,TGCGCCAGCAGCCCCGGGGAGGGGGCGATTTATGGCTACACCTTC
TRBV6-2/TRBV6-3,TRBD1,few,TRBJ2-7,CASRQGISYEQYF,TGTGCCAGCAGACAGGGGATCTCCTACGAGCAGTACTTC
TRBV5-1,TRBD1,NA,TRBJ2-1,CASSQSTGGNEQFF,TGCGCCAGCAGCCAATCGACAGGGGGCAATGAGCAGTTCTTC
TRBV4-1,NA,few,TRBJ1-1,CASSQAGWTEAFF,TGCGCCAGCAGCCAAGCAGGGTGGACTGAAGCTTTCTTT
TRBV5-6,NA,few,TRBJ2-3,CASTIGGFSDTQYF,TGTGCCAGCACTATCGGTGGGTTTTCAGATACGCAGTATTTT
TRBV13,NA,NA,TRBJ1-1,CASSPLEGFRTEAFF,TGTGCCAGCAGCCCGCTCGAAGGGTTCCGGACTGAAGCTTTCTTT
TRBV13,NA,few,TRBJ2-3,CASHMGIDTQYF,TGTGCCAGCCATATGGGAATAGATACGCAGTATTTT
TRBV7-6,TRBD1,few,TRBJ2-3,CASSQGQGSDTQYF,TGTGCCAGCAGCCAGGGACAGGGGTCAGATACGCAGTATTTT
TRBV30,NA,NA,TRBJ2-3,CAWSIRRGDTQYF,TGTGCCTGGAGTATCCGGAGGGGTGATACGCAGTATTTT
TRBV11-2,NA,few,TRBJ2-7,CASSHPGVAYEQYF,TGTGCCAGCAGCCATCCGGGGGTTGCCTACGAGCAGTACTTC
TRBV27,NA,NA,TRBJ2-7,CASSTTDGYEQYF,TGTGCCAGCAGTACCACTGACGGTTACGAGCAGTACTTC
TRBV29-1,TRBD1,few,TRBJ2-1,CSVWDRANNEQFF,TGCAGCGTCTGGGACAGGGCCAACAATGAGCAGTTCTTC
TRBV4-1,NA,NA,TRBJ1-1,CASSQLTVNTEAFF,TGCGCCAGCAGCCAACTGACAGTGAACACTGAAGCTTTCTTT
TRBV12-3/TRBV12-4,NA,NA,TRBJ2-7,CASSLSSTYEQYF,TGTGCCAGCAGTTTGTCCAGTACCTACGAGCAGTACTTC
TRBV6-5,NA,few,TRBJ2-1,CASTSPSGGTQFF,TGTGCCAGCACCTCCCCCTCTGGCGGGACTCAGTTCTTC
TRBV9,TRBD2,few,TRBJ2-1,CASSVGGLLNEQFF,TGTGCCAGCAGCGTGGGGGGACTACTCAATGAGCAGTTCTTC
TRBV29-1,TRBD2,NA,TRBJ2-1,CSVSQLAGFLFENEQFF,TGCAGCGTATCTCAACTAGCGGGATTCCTTTTCGAGAATGAGCAGTTCTTC
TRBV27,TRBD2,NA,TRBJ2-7,CASSLSGRASYEQYF,TGTGCCAGCAGTTTGAGCGGGAGGGCCTCCTACGAGCAGTACTTC
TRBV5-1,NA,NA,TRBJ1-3,CASSRSRDTIYF,TGCGCCAGCAGCCGGTCCAGGGACACCATATATTTT
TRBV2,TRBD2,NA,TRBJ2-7,CASIERGPYYEQYF,TGTGCCAGCATTGAGCGGGGGCCTTACTACGAGCAGTACTTC
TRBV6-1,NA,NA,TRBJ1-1,CASNRAGHTEAFF,TGTGCCAGCAATAGGGCCGGGCACACTGAAGCTTTCTTT
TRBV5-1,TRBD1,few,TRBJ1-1,CASSPQQGANTEAFF,TGCGCCAGCAGCCCCCAACAGGGGGCGAACACTGAAGCTTTCTTT
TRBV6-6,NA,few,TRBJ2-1,CASSTPNLAYNEQFF,TGTGCCAGCAGTACTCCGAATTTGGCCTACAATGAGCAGTTCTTC
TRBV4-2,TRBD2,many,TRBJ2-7,CASSPVGGGYEQYF,TGTGCCAGCAGCCCCGTGGGCGGGGGCTACGAGCAGTACTTC
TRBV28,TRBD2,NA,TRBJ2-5,CASGRLAGVETQYF,TGTGCCAGCGGCAGACTAGCGGGAGTGGAGACCCAGTACTTC
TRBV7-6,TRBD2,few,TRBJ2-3,CASSRLAGGADTQYF,TGTGCCAGCAGCCGACTAGCGGGAGGCGCAGATACGCAGTATTTT
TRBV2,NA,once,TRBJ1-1,CASSSGGGLNTEAFF,TGTGCCAGCAGTAGCGGAGGGGGGTTGAACACTGAAGCTTTCTTT
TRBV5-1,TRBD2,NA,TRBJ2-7,CASSLMTSGSSSYEQYF,TGCGCCAGCAGCTTGATGACTAGCGGGTCGAGCTCCTACGAGCAGTACTTC
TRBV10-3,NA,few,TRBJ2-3,CAISDILGKDTQYF,TGTGCCATCAGTGACATCCTTGGGAAGGATACGCAGTATTTT
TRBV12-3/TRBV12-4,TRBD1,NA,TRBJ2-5,CASSFRTGRETQYF,TGTGCCAGCAGTTTCCGGACAGGGCGAGAGACCCAGTACTTC
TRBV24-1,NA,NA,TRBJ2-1,CATSDSSASLGNEQFF,TGTGCCACCAGTGATTCGTCCGCGAGCTTGGGCAATGAGCAGTTCTTC
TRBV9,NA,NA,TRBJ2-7,CASSRGGASYEQYF,TGTGCCAGCAGTCGAGGGGGGGCCTCCTACGAGCAGTACTTC
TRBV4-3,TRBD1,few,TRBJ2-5,CASSQGPGQKAQETQYF,TGCGCCAGCAGCCAAGGTCCGGGACAGAAGGCTCAAGAGACCCAGTACTTC
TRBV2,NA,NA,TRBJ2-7,CASSRSGIGPLF,TGTGCCAGCAGTCGTTCAGGGATAGGTCCTTTATTC
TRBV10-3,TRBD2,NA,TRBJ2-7,CAIRPGGLAGGPLYEQYF,TGTGCCATCAGACCCGGTGGACTAGCGGGAGGGCCCCTCTACGAGCAGTACTTC
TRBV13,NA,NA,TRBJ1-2,CASSPLGSGNYGYTF,TGTGCCAGCAGCCCCCTCGGTTCAGGGAACTATGGCTACACCTTC
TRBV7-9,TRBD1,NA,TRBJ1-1,CATSPDREQNTEAFF,TGTGCCACCAGTCCCGACAGGGAGCAGAACACTGAAGCTTTCTTT